A single sample gave rise to the 9 T cell receptor beta chains below, sequenced in a study of cytomegalovirus exposure and HLA in healthy donors. Some clones are missing from TCRdb's copy, which holds only in-frame ones; the method was immunoSEQ multiplex PCR. The sample consists of 300,000 or so clones, roughly 90% of them appearing once. Sequencing was performed on PBMCs. The receptors derive from a man aged 25-45 years in good health and CMV-seronegative.

The rearrangement uses TRBV9 and TRBJ2-1; 8 bases are shared with TRBD1. The CDR3 contains 15 residues. Germline V gene sequence: CDR1 SGDLS, CDR2 YYNGEE. V was clipped by 4 bases and J by 6 bases; unmatched bases: 9. CDR3 sequence: CASSFRDRNRNEQFF. For the CDR3, the DNA is TGTGCCAGCAGCTTCCGGGACAGGAATCGCAATGAGCAGTTCTTC.

The chain is built from TRBV19 and TRBJ2-7; 9 nucleotides match TRBD1. The CDR3 totals 15 residues. V gave up 2 bases and J gave up 1 base; unmatched junction bases: 3. Germline CDR1 and CDR2: LNHDA and SQIVND (reference sequence). The CDR3 DNA reads as TGTGCCAGTAGTATAAAGACAGGGGGGTCCTACGAGCAGTACTTC. It specifies CASSIKTGGSYEQYF.

V usage is TRBV4-3 and J usage is TRBJ2-1, with TRBD1 matching 8 bases. The CDR3 has 14 residues. The germline V gene encodes CDR1 LGHNA and CDR2 YSLEER. V dropped 4 bases and J dropped 7; count of bases not matched to a gene: 6. The CDR3 nucleotides are TGCGCCAGCAGCCGGACAGGGAAGGGGAATGAGCAGTTCTTC. Protein product: CASSRTGKGNEQFF.

J is TRBJ2-7 and V is TRBV10-2; D is perhaps TRBD1 (6 bases). Germline values: CDR1 WSHSY, CDR2 SAAADI. V lost 7 bases and J 4 bases, leaving 20 bases between the germline ends. The length of the CDR3 is 15 residues. The CDR3 sequence is CASKLLAGVEYEQYF. DNA of the CDR3: TGCGCCAGCAAACTCCTGGCAGGGGTGGAATACGAGCAGTACTTC.

This chain uses TRBV10-3 with TRBJ1-1, with 7 bases matching TRBD1. Looked up from germline, CDR1 is ENHRY and CDR2 is SYGVKD. V lost 11 bases to trimming and J lost 7 bases; unmatched junction nucleotides: 13. The length of the CDR3 is 13 residues. CDR3 in amino acids: CAAAGTAKSEAFF. CDR3 sequence (DNA): TGTGCCGCCGCGGGGACAGCCAAGAGTGAAGCTTTCTTT.

This chain joins TRBV4-1 and TRBJ1-2; no clear D. Trimming pared 0 bases from V and 8 bases from J, leaving 13 bases between. The CDR3 extends over 14 amino acids. Germline V gene data show CDR1 as MGHRA and CDR2 as YSYEKL. For the CDR3, the DNA is TGCGCCAGCAGCCAAGAGGTAGCCGTTGGCGGCTACACCTTC. Its protein product is CASSQEVAVGGYTF.

V and J are TRBV7-9 and TRBJ1-1, with 7 bases matching TRBD1. Germline V gene data show CDR1 as SEHNR and CDR2 as FQNEAQ (reference sequence). Unmatched junction bases numbered 5, after V lost 4 bases and J lost 0 bases. The CDR3 loop spans 15 amino acids. The CDR3 bases are TGTGCCAGCAGCTCACAGGGGCAAGTGAACACTGAAGCTTTCTTT. Protein sequence: CASSSQGQVNTEAFF.

The chain couples TRBV18 to TRBJ2-1, with D perhaps TRBD1 (6 bases). Trimming cost V 3 bases and J 4 bases, with 10 bases left between them. This CDR3 has 14 amino acids. Germline CDR1 is KGHSH and CDR2 is LQKENI. The CDR3 coding sequence is TGTGCCAGCTCACCGGCAGGGGATTACAATGAGCAGTTCTTC. Its translation: CASSPAGDYNEQFF.

The genes are TRBV30 and TRBJ1-1; D unclear. Trimming cost V 3 bases and J 11 bases, with 19 bases left between them. CDR3 length: 13 residues. Germline V CDR1 and CDR2: GTSNPN, SVGIG (reference sequence). In DNA, the CDR3 is TGTGCCTGGAGGGACTCCCGGGCCTACGGCGCTTTCTTT. The encoded protein is CAWRDSRAYGAFF. Filled out from reference TRBV30 and TRBJ1-1, the complete variable domain reads SQTIHQWPATLVQPVGSPLSLECTVEGTSNPNLYWYRQAAGRGLQLLFYSVGIGQISSEVPQNLSASRPQDRQFILSSKKLLLSDSGFYLCAWRDSRAYGAFFGQGTRLTVV.